The text below deals with one TCR beta chain. The antigen remains undetermined. Using immunoSEQ multiplex PCR, the repertoire was profiled, and TCRdb retains in-frame clones only, with some absent. The profile shows more than 95,000 clones, about 93% of them singletons. The data stem from a study of T cell responses to AZD1222 COVID-19 vaccine. Study information: Investigators merged groups given second doses at roughly 4 or roughly 12 weeks. The study's findings and limits: Nearly half of spike-specific TCRs reportedly target variant regions that are unmutated in the B.1.351 and B.1.1.7 variants. Spike-specific TCR breadth and depth both grew after two AZD1222 doses.

V gave up 2 bases and J gave up 5 bases, with 16 bases separating them. There are 15 residues in the CDR3. Germline V gene data show CDR1 as SGHTS and CDR2 as YDEGEE. This receptor was identified in an adult in good health. The chain joins TRBV5-8 to TRBJ1-1; D unresolved. The sequencing here drew on peripheral blood, taken on day 0 of AZD1222 vaccination. The CDR3 bases are TGTGCCAGCAGCTTAGGAGCTTACTCCGGGACTGAAGCTTTCTTT. Its translation: CASSLGAYSGTEAFF.